This T cell receptor beta chain was profiled in a study of shared clonotypes between healthy human individuals. CDR3 length: 14 amino acids. Per the germline V gene, CDR1 is SEHNR and CDR2 is FQNEAQ (reference sequence). V gave up 5 bases and J gave up 2 bases, with 12 bases separating them. As concerns this clone: Antigen unknown.

This table comes from immunoSEQ multiplex PCR, and its TCRdb copy is limited to in-frame clones, with some not included. The table includes about 2.3 million clones, 92% detected once. Study observations and caveats: Rarefaction showed that sequencing of sorted subsets was incomplete (despite large depth).

The TCR comes from a young man in good health. Some clones in this sample may be carry-over from other donors' samples. The genes are TRBV7-9 and TRBJ2-5, with no clear D. The sample was naive CD4+ T cells from PBMCs. Subset of the sample: CD45RA+ positively selected. CDR3 nucleotide sequence: TGTGCCAGCAGCACCACAATGGGGCAAGAGACCCAGTACTTC. Amino acids: CASSTTMGQETQYF.